The 13 T cell receptor beta chains below were found in one sample sequenced in a study of tumor-infiltrating lymphocytes in glioblastoma multiforme. Multiple V-beta primers and a C-beta primer amplified TCRB from RNA. TCRdb fed the multiplex PCR reads into MiXCR, producing one record per CDR3 protein. The sample carries about 13,000 distinct CDR3 sequences, approximately 70% recorded once. Material: brain tumor tissue. The source is a male donor with glioblastoma.

The rearrangement links TRBV28 to TRBJ2-3, with D perhaps TRBD1 (6 bases). Germline assignment: CDR1 MDHEN and CDR2 SYDVKM. Trimming stripped 4 bases from V and 6 bases from J, with 17 bases between. CDR3 size: 15 residues. CDR3 sequence (DNA): TGTGCCAGCAGTTCCGGACAAGGGGGTTTGGATACGCAGTATTTT. The encoded protein is CASSSGQGGLDTQYF.

The rearrangement uses TRBV4-2 and TRBJ1-1; D is ambiguous. From germline, CDR1 is LGHNA and CDR2 YNFKEQ. This CDR3 region has 13 residues. V dropped 1 base and J dropped 12 bases, with 15 bases sitting between them. Written as DNA, the CDR3 is TGTGCCAGCAGCCAAGGGACCGACATGGTAACTTTCTTT. Translation: CASSQGTDMVTFF.

V is TRBV29-1 and J is TRBJ2-1; 8 bases line up with TRBD2. Unmatched junction bases numbered 4, after V lost 0 bases and J lost 6 bases. The length of the CDR3 is 14 residues. The germline gives CDR1 SQVTM, CDR2 ANQGSEA. Here the CDR3 DNA reads TGCAGCGTTGAAGAAGTAGCGGGACTCAATGAGCAGTTCTTC. Translating gives CSVEEVAGLNEQFF.

This clonotype was counted only a few times. A much larger clonotype is one base distant, so this may be a read error. The gene calls are TRBV28 and TRBJ2-7; tentatively, D is TRBD2 (5 bases). Germline V gives CDR1 MDHEN, CDR2 SYDVKM. The CDR3 length is 14 residues. CDR3 residues: CASTSGGSLYKQYF. CDR3 coding DNA: TGTGCCAGCACGAGCGGAGGTAGTCTCTACAAGCAGTACTTC. The whole variable domain, remainder taken from reference TRBV28 and TRBJ2-7, is DVKVTQSSRYLVKRTGEKVFLECVQDMDHENMFWYRQDPGLGLRLIYFSYDVKMKEKGDIPEGYSVSREKKERFSLILESASTNQTSMYLCASTSGGSLYKQYFGPGTRLTVT.

The chain carries TRBV6-1 and TRBJ2-5, with 11 bases that match TRBD2. The CDR3 runs to 17 residues. Unmatched junction bases numbered 8, after V lost 0 bases and J lost 5 bases. CDR1 is MNHNS, CDR2 SASEGT, per germline. Written as DNA, the CDR3 is TGTGCCAGCAGTGAAGCCGGAAGACTAGCGGGAATGGAGACCCAGTACTTC. Encoded protein: CASSEAGRLAGMETQYF.

The V call is TRBV20-1, the J call TRBJ2-1, with 8 nucleotides matching TRBD2. Looked up from germline, CDR1 is DFQATT and CDR2 is SNEGSKA (reference sequence). This CDR3 has 15 amino acids. The trim removed 3 bases at V and 2 bases at J, leaving 6 bases unmatched. This CDR3 reads CSARCTSGAYNEQFF. CDR3 DNA sequence: TGCAGTGCTAGGTGCACTAGCGGCGCCTACAATGAGCAGTTCTTC.

The chain carries TRBV5-6 and TRBJ2-5, with D uncertain. Trimming left V 0 bases short and J 3 bases short, with 9 bases between. The CDR3 runs 14 residues. CDR1 is SGHDT and CDR2 is YYEEEE in the germline V gene. CDR3 loop: CASSLVTNKETQYF. The CDR3 DNA follows: TGTGCCAGCAGCTTGGTGACAAATAAAGAGACCCAGTACTTC.

The chain couples TRBV5-4 to TRBJ2-7; TRBD2 is a possible D gene (6 bases). The CDR3 is 14 residues long. Germline CDR1 is SGHNT and CDR2 is YYREEE (reference sequence). Trimming removed 2 bases at V and 4 bases at J, with 13 bases between. This chain's CDR3 is CASSLGGFVYEQYF. DNA of the CDR3: TGTGCCAGCAGCTTAGGAGGGTTCGTTTACGAGCAGTACTTC.

The genes are TRBV20-1 and TRBJ2-1; TRBD2 matches at 7 bases. The CDR3 totals 15 residues. The V gene end was trimmed by 0 bases and the J gene end by 0 bases; junction bases not matched to a gene: 2. Germline lookup yields CDR1 DFQATT and CDR2 SNEGSKA (reference sequence). The CDR3 region is CSARDGGGSYNEQFF. CDR3 coding DNA: TGCAGTGCTAGAGATGGCGGGGGCTCCTACAATGAGCAGTTCTTC.

This sequence joins TRBV29-1 and TRBJ2-2; 9 positions match TRBD1. The CDR3 has 17 residues. The germline V gene encodes CDR1 SQVTM and CDR2 ANQGSEA. Trimming took 6 bases from V and 1 from J; bases not matched to a gene: 12. The CDR3 sequence is CSVSLFEGQGNTGELFF. The CDR3 region has the DNA TGCAGCGTGTCGCTTTTTGAGGGACAGGGGAACACCGGGGAGCTGTTTTTT.

This rearrangement joins TRBV20-1 to TRBJ2-3, with D possibly being TRBD1 (6 bases). Germline-derived CDR1 and CDR2 are DFQATT and SNEGSKA (reference sequence). The V end lost 6 bases, the J end lost 5 bases, and 18 bases lay between the germline ends. The CDR3 loop spans 14 amino acids. The CDR3 DNA reads as TGCAGTGCCGACTTACTGGGGGCTCTAGATACGCAGTATTTT. This encodes CSADLLGALDTQYF.

By share of the sample, this clonotype is medium-sized. CDR3 sequence: CASSRIRLRDAEAFF. DNA for the CDR3: TGCGCCAGCAGCCGAATCCGGCTCCGGGACGCTGAAGCTTTCTTT. The rearrangement joins TRBV4-1 to TRBJ1-1; possible D gene TRBD1, 5 bases. This CDR3 is 15 amino acids long. V was clipped by 4 bases and J by 6 bases, with 18 bases between them. Looked up from germline, CDR1 is MGHRA and CDR2 is YSYEKL.

This clonotype was seen more than once but under ten times. In DNA form, the CDR3 reads TGTGCCAGCAGTTTTCGGGACAGCTCCTACAATGAGCAGTTCTTC. Residues: CASSFRDSSYNEQFF. The genes are TRBV6-2 or TRBV6-3 and TRBJ2-1; 7 positions match TRBD1. The germline gives CDR1 MNHEY, CDR2 SVGEGT. The CDR3 runs to 15 residues. The V gene end was trimmed by 4 bases and the J gene end by 0 bases; junction bases not matched to a gene: 3.